Below, 21 T cell receptor beta chains from the same sample are listed, as sequenced in a study of shared clonotypes between healthy human individuals. The assay was immunoSEQ multiplex PCR, and TCRdb's table has in-frame clones only and misses some. The sample carries about 2.4 million clones, 80% to 95% recorded once. The sample taken for sequencing was naive CD4+ T cells from PBMCs. The subset was: CD45RA+ positively selected. All receptors derive from a man between 18 and 29 years old in good health. Some clones in this sample may be carry-over from other donors' samples.

V usage is TRBV27 and J usage is TRBJ1-2; D is perhaps TRBD1 (5 bases). V lost 4 bases and J 1 base, leaving 10 bases between the germline ends. CDR3 length: 14 amino acids. The germline CDR1 and CDR2 sequences are MNHEY and SMNVEV (reference sequence). The CDR3 sequence: CASSSRGYNYGYTF. As DNA, the CDR3 is TGTGCCAGCAGTTCCCGGGGCTATAACTATGGCTACACCTTC.

Points on this clone: The sample has other DNA sequences that encode this CDR3 too. This rearrangement joins TRBV7-9 to TRBJ1-4; 7 bases match TRBD1. With 1 base clipped from V and 6 bases from J, the junction kept 2 bases outside the gene matches. Per germline, CDR1 SEHNR and CDR2 FQNEAQ (reference sequence). CDR3 size: 14 residues. CDR3 bases: TGTGCCAGCAGCTTAGGACAGGGAGATGAAAAACTGTTTTTT. Its protein product is CASSLGQGDEKLFF.

The chain couples TRBV7-9 to TRBJ2-5; either TRBD1 or TRBD2 may supply D (5 bases each). V was trimmed by 5 bases and J by 5 bases, leaving 18 bases between them. The CDR3 spans 15 residues. Germline V gene data show CDR1 as SEHNR and CDR2 as FQNEAQ (reference sequence). The CDR3, as DNA: TGTGCCAGCAGCCTCTTGGGGGTAAACGGCGAGACCCAGTACTTC. Encoded protein: CASSLLGVNGETQYF.

This chain links TRBV4-2 with TRBJ2-5; D perhaps matches TRBD2 (5 bases). The germline V and J ends were trimmed by 0 bases and 5 bases, with 10 bases remaining between them. Germline V gives CDR1 LGHNA, CDR2 YNFKEQ. This CDR3 is 14 amino acids long. The CDR3 region has the DNA TGTGCCAGCAGCCAAGATTTAACGGGGGAGACCCAGTACTTC. Its protein product is CASSQDLTGETQYF.

The V call is TRBV2, the J call TRBJ2-3; D gene unclear. The germline CDR1 and CDR2 sequences are SNHLY and FYNNEI. V lost 6 bases, J lost 3 bases, and 22 bases lay in between. The CDR3 spans 17 residues. CDR3 nucleotide sequence: TGTGCCAGCAGCGGAAGACGTTTGTCTGTAGGTACAGATACGCAGTATTTT. This encodes CASSGRRLSVGTDTQYF.

The V call is TRBV5-5, the J call TRBJ2-7, with 7 nucleotides matching TRBD1. The junction had 3 bases not matched to a gene; V was cut back by 0 bases and J by 0 bases. The germline gives CDR1 SGHKS, CDR2 YYEKEE (reference sequence). This CDR3 spans 15 amino acids. The chain's CDR3 is CASSLGGQPSYEQYF. The CDR3 DNA follows: TGTGCCAGCAGCTTGGGGGGACAGCCCTCCTACGAGCAGTACTTC.

This clone has only a few counts. The chain couples TRBV19 to TRBJ1-1; 7 bases agree with TRBD1. Germline CDR1 is LNHDA and CDR2 is SQIVND (reference sequence). CDR3 length: 11 amino acids. V was pared by 7 bases and J by 8 bases, with 4 bases of the junction left unmatched. The DNA of the CDR3 is TGTGCCAGTAAGGTCAGGGGGGAAGCTTTCTTT. It encodes CASKVRGEAFF. The full variable domain, its missing parts supplied by reference TRBV19 and TRBJ1-1, is DGGITQSPKYLFRKEGQNVTLSCEQNLNHDAMYWYRQDPGQGLRLIYYSQIVNDFQKGDIAEGYSVSREKKESFPLTVTSAQKNPTAFYLCASKVRGEAFFGQGTRLTVV.

The V gene is TRBV6-1, the J gene TRBJ2-3; 7 nucleotides line up with TRBD2. The CDR3 spans 13 residues. Germline CDR1 reads MNHNS; CDR2 reads SASEGT. Trimming cost V 7 bases and J 2 bases; bases outside gene matches: 3. The DNA for the CDR3 is TGTGCCAGCATGAGGGACTACACAGATACGCAGTATTTT. The encoded protein is CASMRDYTDTQYF.

As regards this clone: The identical CDR3 is also encoded by other nucleotide sequences in the sample. The chain carries TRBV6-6 and TRBJ2-7; D is uncertain. The CDR3 loop spans 12 amino acids. V gave up 4 bases and J gave up 4 bases, with 8 bases separating them. Germline CDR1 is MNHNY and CDR2 is SVGAGI (reference sequence). CDR3 in amino acids: CASSSSSYEQYF. In DNA form, the CDR3 reads TGTGCCAGCAGTTCCAGTTCGTACGAGCAGTACTTC.

V usage is TRBV5-1 and J usage is TRBJ2-3, with a weak D call TRBD2 (6 bases). The V gene lost 7 bases and the J gene lost 1 base, with 16 bases spanning the gap. Per germline, CDR1 SGHRS and CDR2 YFSETQ. This CDR3 has 15 residues. In nucleotides, the CDR3 is TGCGCCAGCTCCACCGGGACTTCACGCACAGATACGCAGTATTTT. It encodes CASSTGTSRTDTQYF. Based on the CDR3 plus reference TRBV5-1 and TRBJ2-3, the full variable domain is KAGVTQTPRYLIKTRGQQVTLSCSPISGHRSVSWYQQTPGQGLQFLFEYFSETQRNKGNFPGRFSGRQFSNSRSEMNVSTLELGDSALYLCASSTGTSRTDTQYFGPGTRLTVL.

V gene TRBV7-3 combines with J gene TRBJ2-6; D uncertain. CDR1 and CDR2 (germline): SGHTA, FQGTGA. Trimming pared 2 bases from V and 1 base from J, leaving 9 bases between. The CDR3 covers 16 residues. In nucleotides, the CDR3 is TGTGCCAGCAGCTTACACCAGGTTTCTGGGGCCAACGTCCTGACTTTC. This encodes CASSLHQVSGANVLTF.

The V and J genes are TRBV19 and TRBJ2-5, with TRBD1 matching over 12 bases. Germline CDR1 reads LNHDA; CDR2 reads SQIVND (reference sequence). The CDR3 has 18 amino acids. After removal of 3 bases from V and 3 bases from J, the junction contained 11 bases not matched to a gene. CDR3 amino acids: CASSISSWDRGPKETQYF. Here the CDR3 DNA reads TGTGCCAGTAGTATTTCATCCTGGGACAGGGGGCCTAAAGAGACCCAGTACTTC.

This CDR3 is CASSQGRLAGGSSYEQYF. CDR3 sequence (DNA): TGCGCCAGCAGCCAGGGTCGACTAGCGGGAGGGAGCTCCTACGAGCAGTACTTC. The rearrangement links TRBV4-1 to TRBJ2-7; 14 bases match TRBD2. The trim removed 3 bases at V and 0 bases at J, leaving 7 bases unmatched. The CDR3 has 18 amino acids. The germline CDR1 and CDR2 sequences are MGHRA and YSYEKL.

J is TRBJ1-1 and V is TRBV7-8; tentative D call: TRBD1 (6 bases). V lost 5 bases and J lost 7, with 26 bases in between. This CDR3 contains 17 residues. CDR1 and CDR2 (germline): SGHVS, FQNEAQ. The CDR3, as DNA: TGTGCCAGCAGCACCCGGACAGCCCGCCCGGCCCGAGATGAAGCTTTCTTT. It is translated as CASSTRTARPARDEAFF.

This chain joins TRBV2 and TRBJ1-5; TRBD1 agrees at 7 bases. V gave up 4 bases and J gave up 7 bases; unmatched junction bases: 7. This CDR3 has 14 amino acids. The germline gives CDR1 SNHLY, CDR2 FYNNEI. CDR3 nucleotides: TGTGCCAGCAGTGGGAGACAGGGCTGGCAGCCCCAGCATTTT. Its protein product is CASSGRQGWQPQHF.

V gene TRBV7-2 combines with J gene TRBJ2-7; a weak D match, TRBD1 (6 bases). V was pared by 3 bases and J by 2 bases, with 14 bases between. The CDR3 loop spans 15 amino acids. The germline CDR1 and CDR2 sequences are SGHTA and FQGNSA. CDR3 protein: CASSLSGGFAYEQYF. In DNA form, the CDR3 reads TGTGCCAGCAGCTTGTCTGGGGGCTTCGCCTACGAGCAGTACTTC.

V gene TRBV10-3 combines with J gene TRBJ2-1, with a weak D call TRBD2 (6 bases). V lost 10 bases, J lost 2 bases, and 21 bases lay in between. This CDR3 comprises 16 residues. Germline V lookup: CDR1 ENHRY, CDR2 SYGVKD. In nucleotides, the CDR3 is TGTGCCACCGCTTCGGCGACGGGACTCCCCTACAATGAGCAGTTCTTC. This gives the protein CATASATGLPYNEQFF.

Remarks on this clone: The sample has other DNA sequences that encode this CDR3 too. The chain recombines TRBV19 with TRBJ2-3; D is ambiguous. V gave up 6 bases and J gave up 0 bases, with 4 bases separating them. CDR3 size: 12 residues. CDR1 LNHDA and CDR2 SQIVND come from the germline V gene (reference sequence). CDR3 loop: CASSGSTDTQYF. The CDR3 bases are TGTGCCAGTAGCGGGAGCACAGATACGCAGTATTTT.

The chain links TRBV30 to TRBJ2-7; 7 nucleotides agree with TRBD1. The CDR3 extends over 14 amino acids. Germline CDR1 reads GTSNPN; CDR2 reads SVGIG (reference sequence). With 3 bases clipped from V and 1 base from J, the junction kept 6 bases outside the gene matches. The CDR3 loop is CAWSRQGVSYEQYF. The CDR3 region has the DNA TGTGCCTGGAGCCGACAGGGTGTATCCTACGAGCAGTACTTC.

This clone was detected only once. V gene TRBV10-3 combines with J gene TRBJ2-7; 7 nucleotides match TRBD1. Germline loops: CDR1 ENHRY, CDR2 SYGVKD. The CDR3 consists of 14 residues. V was clipped by 2 bases and J by 4 bases; unmatched bases: 5. CDR3 sequence (DNA): TGTGCCATCAGTGAGAGACGGGACAGTTACGAGCAGTACTTC. This gives the protein CAISERRDSYEQYF.

The V gene is TRBV28, the J gene TRBJ2-2, with 10 bases matching TRBD1. The germline CDR1 and CDR2 sequences are MDHEN and SYDVKM. Germline trimming cut 2 bases from V and 3 bases from J; bases unmatched to any gene: 3. The CDR3 sequence is 16 residues long. The chain's CDR3 is CASSLPGTGDTGELFF. DNA for the CDR3: TGTGCCAGCAGTTTACCCGGGACAGGGGACACCGGGGAGCTGTTTTTT.